Listed here are 18 T cell receptor beta chains from one sample, sequenced in a study of high-grade serous ovarian cancer treatment subgroups. This table comes from immunoSEQ multiplex PCR, and its TCRdb copy is limited to in-frame clones, with some not included. The data show more than 8,000 clones, around 65% seen once. The tumor samples were collected prior to definitive surgery or chemotherapy. Specimen: tumor tissue. These receptors all come from a human donor with high-grade serous ovarian cancer.

The V call is TRBV4-2, the J call TRBJ2-3, with D perhaps matching TRBD2 (6 bases). Germline assignment: CDR1 LGHNA and CDR2 YNFKEQ. The CDR3 spans 15 residues. V dropped 1 base and J dropped 9 bases, with 17 bases sitting between them. The CDR3, as DNA: TGTGCCAGCAGCCAAGGGGAAGGTGTAGCGGCGACGCAGTATTTT. Protein: CASSQGEGVAATQYF.

The chain links TRBV2 to TRBJ1-2, with D uncertain. Between the trimmed V and J ends, which lost 4 bases and 2 bases, there was a span of 8 bases. Germline lookup yields CDR1 SNHLY and CDR2 FYNNEI. The CDR3 sequence is 13 residues long. The CDR3 bases are TGTGCCAGCAGTGCAGAACTGAACTATGGCTACACCTTC. It encodes CASSAELNYGYTF.

The chain has TRBV7-3 and TRBJ2-5, with unresolved D. CDR1 and CDR2 from the germline V gene are SGHTA and FQGTGA. This CDR3 contains 14 residues. The V gene lost 5 bases and the J gene lost 5 bases, with 15 bases spanning the gap. The CDR3, as DNA: TGTGCCAGCAGCGCTTCGGGCCCCGCGGAGACCCAGTACTTC. It yields the protein CASSASGPAETQYF.

The chain recombines TRBV7-2 with TRBJ1-1, with D uncertain. The V end lost 2 bases, the J end lost 0 bases, and 10 bases lay between the germline ends. This CDR3 has 15 amino acids. CDR1 is SGHTA and CDR2 is FQGNSA in the germline V gene. The CDR3 DNA reads TGTGCCAGCAGCTTACAGCCGGGGTTGAACACTGAAGCTTTCTTT. Translating it yields CASSLQPGLNTEAFF.

V usage is TRBV19 and J usage is TRBJ2-7, with D perhaps assigned TRBD1 or TRBD2 (5 bases each). CDR3 length: 15 amino acids. V shed 2 bases and J shed 6 bases, with 17 bases lying between them. CDR1 LNHDA and CDR2 SQIVND come from the germline V gene (reference sequence). CDR3 sequence (DNA): TGTGCCAGTAGTATACCCGGGACGGAACTACGCGAGCAGTACTTC. Protein sequence: CASSIPGTELREQYF.

This sequence joins TRBV18 and TRBJ2-3; D remains ambiguous. Per the germline V gene, CDR1 is KGHSH and CDR2 is LQKENI. Deletions cut 3 bases from V and 0 bases from J, with 13 bases between. The CDR3 runs to 16 residues. The DNA for the CDR3 is TGTGCCAGCTCACCCACTGGACCTACTAGCACAGATACGCAGTATTTT. Protein sequence: CASSPTGPTSTDTQYF.

The chain has TRBV7-2 and TRBJ2-5; TRBD2 aligns across 13 bases. V shed 3 bases and J 5 bases; nucleotides not matched to a gene: 6. The CDR3 consists of 16 residues. Germline CDR1 reads SGHTA; CDR2 reads FQGNSA. In nucleotides, the CDR3 is TGTGCCAGCAGCTTGTGGACTAGCGGGAGAGAGGAGACCCAGTACTTC. This sequence encodes CASSLWTSGREETQYF.

The V and J genes are TRBV12-5 and TRBJ2-4, with D maybe TRBD2 (6 bases). The V gene's germline CDR1 is LGHNT and CDR2 FRNRAP. The CDR3 sequence is 17 residues long. Trimming left V 2 bases short and J 0 bases short, with 14 bases between. The chain's CDR3 is CASGLLSGRLAKNIQYF. The CDR3 bases are TGTGCTAGTGGTTTGTTGAGCGGGCGTCTAGCCAAAAACATTCAGTACTTC.

The CDR3 DNA reads as TGTGCCAGCAGCCAAGGAGCACCGGGGACAGGGCGCTACGAGCAGTACTTC. Its translation is CASSQGAPGTGRYEQYF. The chain combines TRBV14 with TRBJ2-7, with TRBD1 identical over 9 bases. The length of the CDR3 is 17 residues. Germline CDR1 reads SGHDN; CDR2 reads FVKESK. V was clipped by 1 base and J by 3 bases; unmatched bases: 10.

A single count supports this clone. This rearrangement joins TRBV14 to TRBJ1-2; possibly TRBD1 for D (6 bases). With 2 bases removed from V and 4 bases from J, the gap between germline ends came to 17 bases. Per germline, CDR1 SGHDN and CDR2 FVKESK. This CDR3 comprises 16 residues. The CDR3 sequence is CASSQSGAAFFYGYTF. The CDR3 nucleotides are TGTGCCAGCAGCCAATCGGGGGCAGCCTTCTTCTATGGCTACACCTTC.

The chain combines TRBV7-2 with TRBJ1-1; 7 bases align to TRBD1. J lost 0 bases, V lost 5 bases, and 6 bases had no gene match. The CDR3 length is 15 residues. CDR1 and CDR2 (germline): SGHTA, FQGNSA. The CDR3 protein is CASSPRTGLNTEAFF. The CDR3 DNA sequence: TGTGCCAGCAGCCCCAGGACAGGTTTGAACACTGAAGCTTTCTTT.

J is TRBJ2-5 and V is TRBV5-1; TRBD2 matches 11 bases. Germline V gene sequence: CDR1 SGHRS, CDR2 YFSETQ. V lost 3 bases to trimming and J lost 1 base; unmatched junction nucleotides: 5. CDR3 size: 16 residues. CDR3 protein: CASSSRTSGPQETQYF. DNA of the CDR3: TGCGCCAGCAGCTCACGGACTAGCGGGCCCCAAGAGACCCAGTACTTC.

The V call is TRBV9, the J call TRBJ2-3; no firm D call. Trimming left V 3 bases short and J 3 bases short, with 5 bases between. CDR1 and CDR2 from the germline V gene are SGDLS and YYNGEE. CDR3 length: 12 residues. CDR3: CASSGETDTQYF. Written as DNA, the CDR3 is TGTGCCAGCAGCGGTGAGACAGATACGCAGTATTTT.

The chain is built from TRBV30 and TRBJ2-1; 15 nucleotides line up with TRBD2. Looked up from germline, CDR1 is GTSNPN and CDR2 is SVGIG (reference sequence). The V gene end was trimmed by 4 bases and the J gene end by 10 bases; junction bases not matched to a gene: 8. The CDR3 is made up of 15 amino acids. This CDR3 is CAWKGGTSGRWEQFF. The CDR3 nucleotides are TGTGCCTGGAAGGGGGGGACTAGCGGGAGGTGGGAGCAGTTCTTC.

V and J are TRBV28 and TRBJ2-7; 8 bases map to TRBD2. The CDR3 totals 16 residues. Trimming removed 7 bases from V and 7 bases from J; junction bases left unmatched: 18. CDR1 MDHEN and CDR2 SYDVKM come from the germline V gene. The CDR3 reads CASTPGGTHVLGEQYF. The CDR3 coding sequence is TGTGCCAGCACCCCGGGGGGGACTCACGTCCTTGGGGAGCAGTACTTC.

This clone was picked up a small number of times. The chain joins TRBV7-8 to TRBJ1-1; D is ambiguous. V was trimmed by 1 base and J by 6 bases, leaving 12 bases between them. The CDR3 contains 14 residues. The germline V gene has CDR1 SGHVS and CDR2 FQNEAQ. CDR3 DNA: TGTGCCAGCAGCTTAGGATTGGCATTTGCTGAAGCTTTCTTT. Protein: CASSLGLAFAEAFF.

The chain employs TRBV10-3 and TRBJ1-5; TRBD1 matches 7 bases. The CDR3 sequence is 18 residues long. Germline CDR1 ENHRY, CDR2 SYGVKD. V shed 2 bases, J shed 2 bases, and the junction held 12 bases outside the gene matches. The CDR3 nucleotides are TGTGCCATCAGTGAGAGGGAGACAGGGCCTCCTGGCAATCAGCCCCAGCATTTT. As protein: CAISERETGPPGNQPQHF.

The rearrangement uses TRBV27 and TRBJ2-7, with 7 bases that match TRBD2. From germline, CDR1 is MNHEY and CDR2 SMNVEV (reference sequence). After removal of 3 bases from V and 3 bases from J, the junction contained 2 bases not matched to a gene. There are 13 residues in the CDR3. CDR3 sequence reads: CASSLASGYEQYF. The DNA for the CDR3 is TGTGCCAGCAGTTTGGCTAGCGGCTACGAGCAGTACTTC.